The subject of this entry is one T cell receptor beta chain. Other DNA sequences of this sample code for an identical CDR3. These data are taken from a study of Ad26.COV2.S vaccination and SARS-CoV-2 variants. The assay was immunoSEQ multiplex PCR, and TCRdb's table has in-frame clones only and misses some. The table records roughly 500,000 clones, approximately 89% of them present only once. Treatment denoted: over 15 received Ad26.COV2.S at low or high dose, single or two shots; about 5 received placebo; per-sample allocation not given. Sampling was performed 63 days after the first vaccine or placebo injection. Participants' vaccine, an Ad26 vector, delivered Wuhan-strain SARS-CoV-2 spike. Trimming cost V 3 bases and J 6 bases, with 6 bases left between them. The CDR3 loop spans 12 amino acids. The germline CDR1 and CDR2 sequences are MDHEN and SYDVKM.

The sample in question was peripheral blood, obtained in a trial of Ad26.COV2.S vaccine versus placebo. The TCR sequence derives from a person between 18 and 65 years old who received the Ad26.COV2.S COVID-19 vaccine or a placebo. The chain has TRBV28 and TRBJ1-5; D is undetermined. CDR3 nucleotides: TGTGCCAGCAGTTTGTTGAGTCAGCCCCAGCATTTT. It is translated as CASSLLSQPQHF.